The entry below describes one T cell receptor beta chain. Sequencing was performed with immunoSEQ multiplex PCR; in TCRdb, only in-frame clones are kept and a portion is missing. Of around 83,000 clones in the sample, about 90% were seen once. The data derive from a study of OX40 agonist ivuxolimab in advanced cancers. Background on the study: Every 2 weeks, patients got intravenous ivuxolimab at one of six dose levels (0.01-10 mg/kg).

CDR1 is SEHNR, CDR2 FQNEAQ, per germline (reference sequence). The CDR3 has 14 residues. V was pared by 5 bases and J by 2 bases, with 3 bases of the junction left unmatched. The source was CD4+ or CD8+ T cells sorted from blood, collected in a trial of the OX40 agonist ivuxolimab. The origin of this receptor is an adult with an advanced solid tumor such as melanoma, head and neck, liver or kidney cancer. The rearrangement links TRBV7-9 to TRBJ2-1; TRBD1 matches 7 bases. The CDR3 spells CASSTDRAYNEQFF. CDR3 nucleotides: TGTGCCAGCAGCACTGACAGGGCCTACAATGAGCAGTTCTTC.